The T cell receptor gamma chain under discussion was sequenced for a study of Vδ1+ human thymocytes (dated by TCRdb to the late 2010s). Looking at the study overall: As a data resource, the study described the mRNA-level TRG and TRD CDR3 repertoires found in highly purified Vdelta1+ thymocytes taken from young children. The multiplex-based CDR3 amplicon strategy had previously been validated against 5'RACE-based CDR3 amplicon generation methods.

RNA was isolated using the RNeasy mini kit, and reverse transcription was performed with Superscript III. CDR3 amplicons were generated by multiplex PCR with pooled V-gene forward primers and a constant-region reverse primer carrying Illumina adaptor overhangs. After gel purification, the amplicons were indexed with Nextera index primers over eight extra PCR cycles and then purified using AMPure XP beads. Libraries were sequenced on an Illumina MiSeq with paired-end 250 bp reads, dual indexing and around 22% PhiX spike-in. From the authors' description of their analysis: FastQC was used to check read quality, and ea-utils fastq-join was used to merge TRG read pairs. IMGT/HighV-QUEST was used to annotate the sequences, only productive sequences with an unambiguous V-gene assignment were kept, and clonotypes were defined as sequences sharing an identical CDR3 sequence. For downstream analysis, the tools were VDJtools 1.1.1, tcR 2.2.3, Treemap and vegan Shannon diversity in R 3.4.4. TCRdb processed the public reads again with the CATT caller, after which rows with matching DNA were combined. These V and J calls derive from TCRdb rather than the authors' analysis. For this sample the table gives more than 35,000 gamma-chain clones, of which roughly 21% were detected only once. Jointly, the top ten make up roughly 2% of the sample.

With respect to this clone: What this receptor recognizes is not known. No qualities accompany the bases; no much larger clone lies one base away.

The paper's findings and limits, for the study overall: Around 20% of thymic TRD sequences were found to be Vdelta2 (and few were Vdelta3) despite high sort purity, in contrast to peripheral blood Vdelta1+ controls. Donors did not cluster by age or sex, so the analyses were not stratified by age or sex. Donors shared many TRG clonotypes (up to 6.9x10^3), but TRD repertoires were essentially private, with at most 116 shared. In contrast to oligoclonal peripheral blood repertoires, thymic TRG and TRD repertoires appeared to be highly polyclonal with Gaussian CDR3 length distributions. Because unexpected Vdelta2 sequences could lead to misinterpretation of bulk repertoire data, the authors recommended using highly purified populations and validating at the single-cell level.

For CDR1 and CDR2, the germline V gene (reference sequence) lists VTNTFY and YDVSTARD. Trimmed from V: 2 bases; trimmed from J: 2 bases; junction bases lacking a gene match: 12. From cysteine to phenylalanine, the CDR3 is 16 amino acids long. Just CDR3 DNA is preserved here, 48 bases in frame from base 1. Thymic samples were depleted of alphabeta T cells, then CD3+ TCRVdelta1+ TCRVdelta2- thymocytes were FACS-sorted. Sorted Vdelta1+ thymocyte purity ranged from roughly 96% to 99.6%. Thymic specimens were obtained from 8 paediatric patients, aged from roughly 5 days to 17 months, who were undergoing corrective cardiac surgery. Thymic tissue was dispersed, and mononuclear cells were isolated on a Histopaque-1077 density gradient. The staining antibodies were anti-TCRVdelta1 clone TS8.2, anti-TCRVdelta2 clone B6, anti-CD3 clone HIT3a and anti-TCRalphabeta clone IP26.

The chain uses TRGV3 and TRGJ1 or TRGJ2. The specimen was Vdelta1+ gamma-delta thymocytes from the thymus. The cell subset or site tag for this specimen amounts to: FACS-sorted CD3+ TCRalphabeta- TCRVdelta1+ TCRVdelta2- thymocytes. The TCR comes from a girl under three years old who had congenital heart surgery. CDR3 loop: CATWDKGLIHYYKKLF. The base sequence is TGTGCCACCTGGGACAAAGGCCTGATCCATTATTATAAGAAACTCTTT.